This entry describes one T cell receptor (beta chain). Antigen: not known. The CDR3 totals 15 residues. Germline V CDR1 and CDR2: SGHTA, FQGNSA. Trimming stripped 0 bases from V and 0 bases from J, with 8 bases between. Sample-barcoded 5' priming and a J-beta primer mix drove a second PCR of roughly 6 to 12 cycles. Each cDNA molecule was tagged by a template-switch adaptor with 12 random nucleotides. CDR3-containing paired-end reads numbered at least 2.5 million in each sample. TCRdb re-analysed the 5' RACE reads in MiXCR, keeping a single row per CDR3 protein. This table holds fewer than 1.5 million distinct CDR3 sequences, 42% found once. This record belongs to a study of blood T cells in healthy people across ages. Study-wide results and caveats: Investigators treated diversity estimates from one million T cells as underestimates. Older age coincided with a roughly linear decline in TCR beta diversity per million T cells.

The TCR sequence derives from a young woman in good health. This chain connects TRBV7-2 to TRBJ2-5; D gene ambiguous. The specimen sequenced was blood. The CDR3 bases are TGTGCCAGCAGCTTAGCGTATGCTAACCAAGAGACCCAGTACTTC. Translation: CASSLAYANQETQYF.